Included here is one TCR beta chain sequence, with context. Its antigen is as yet unknown. Data came from immunoSEQ multiplex PCR; TCRdb stores just in-frame clones and leaves some out. The repertoire holds approximately 65,000 clones, with roughly 80% as singletons. The V gene's germline CDR1 is SGDLS and CDR2 YYNGEE. Trimming left V 3 bases short and J 1 base short, with 16 bases between. This CDR3 contains 16 residues. The data were obtained in a study of T cells in localized non-small cell lung cancer. General study points: Maximal T cell clonality occurred in uninvolved adjacent lung, with tumor ranking below it. The study detected a median around 61 of the top 100 tumor clones in adjacent lung. Sequencing was restricted to one tumor region; therefore, heterogeneity remains possible. Greater blood T cell density accompanied longer overall survival.

V gene TRBV9 combines with J gene TRBJ1-1; possibly TRBD1 for D (5 bases). The TCR was taken from a man aged 35-75 years with stage II lung adenocarcinoma. Sequenced here: PBMCs, sampled before any cancer treatment. The CDR3 DNA follows: TGTGCCAGCAGCGCGCTGAGGGGATCTACGAACACTGAAGCTTTCTTT. It is translated as CASSALRGSTNTEAFF.